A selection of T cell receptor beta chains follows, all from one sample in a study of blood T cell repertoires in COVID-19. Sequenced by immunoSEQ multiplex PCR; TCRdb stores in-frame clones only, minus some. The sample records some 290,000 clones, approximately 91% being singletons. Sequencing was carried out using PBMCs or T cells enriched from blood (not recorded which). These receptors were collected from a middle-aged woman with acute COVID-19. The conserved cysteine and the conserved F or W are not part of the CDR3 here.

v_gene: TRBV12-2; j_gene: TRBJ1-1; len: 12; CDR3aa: ASRQDREGTEAF
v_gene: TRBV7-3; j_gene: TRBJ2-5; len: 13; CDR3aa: ASSLTGGRAGTQY
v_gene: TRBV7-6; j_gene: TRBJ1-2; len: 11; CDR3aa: ASSQDSNYGYT
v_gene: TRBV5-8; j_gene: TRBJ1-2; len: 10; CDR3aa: ASSWGVYGYT
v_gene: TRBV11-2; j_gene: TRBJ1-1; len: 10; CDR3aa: ASSFGTGEAF
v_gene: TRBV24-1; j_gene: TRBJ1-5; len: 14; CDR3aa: ATSEGGKNSNQPQH
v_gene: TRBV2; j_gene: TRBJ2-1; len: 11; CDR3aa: ASMGTVVGEQF
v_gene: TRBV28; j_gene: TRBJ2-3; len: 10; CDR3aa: ASSQDRSPQY
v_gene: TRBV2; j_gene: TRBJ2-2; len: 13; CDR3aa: ASSETGGQTGELF
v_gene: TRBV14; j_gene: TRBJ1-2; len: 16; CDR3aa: ASSQDWVPRPPNYGYT
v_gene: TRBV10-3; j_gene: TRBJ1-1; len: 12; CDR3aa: AISPTGGPTEAF
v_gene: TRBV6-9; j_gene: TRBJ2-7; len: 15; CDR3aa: ASSYPGSPLPFYEQY
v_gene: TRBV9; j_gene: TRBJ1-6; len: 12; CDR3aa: ASSVAGGDSPLH
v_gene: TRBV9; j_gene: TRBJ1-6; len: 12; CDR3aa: ASSVGQGDSPLH
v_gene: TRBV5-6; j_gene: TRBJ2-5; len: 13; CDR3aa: ASSFLAGVGETQY
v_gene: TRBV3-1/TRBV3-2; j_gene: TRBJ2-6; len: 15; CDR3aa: ASSLGTALSGANVLT
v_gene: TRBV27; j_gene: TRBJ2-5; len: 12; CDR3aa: ASLGQGAGETQY
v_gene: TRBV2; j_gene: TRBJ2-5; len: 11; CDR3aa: ASSETGLKTQY
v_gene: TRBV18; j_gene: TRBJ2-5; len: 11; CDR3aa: ASSPRLQETQY
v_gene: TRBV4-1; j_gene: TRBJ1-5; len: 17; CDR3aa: ASSQVVSRRQGAGKPQH
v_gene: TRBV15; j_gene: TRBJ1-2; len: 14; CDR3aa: ATSSSKRTGRYGYT
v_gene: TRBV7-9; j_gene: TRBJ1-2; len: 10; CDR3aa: ASSLVKRGYT
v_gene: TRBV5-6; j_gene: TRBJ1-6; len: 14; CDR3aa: ASSSDRGNYNSPLH
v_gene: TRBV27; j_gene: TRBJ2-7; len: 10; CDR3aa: ASRDSPYEQY
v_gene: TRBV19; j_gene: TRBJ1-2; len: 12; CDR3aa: ASKSGQGGYGYT
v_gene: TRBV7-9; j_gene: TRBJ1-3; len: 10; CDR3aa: ASSLSGNTIY
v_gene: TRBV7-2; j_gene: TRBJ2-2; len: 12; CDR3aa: ASSSTSNTGELF
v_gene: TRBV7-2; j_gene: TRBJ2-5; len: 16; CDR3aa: ASSQTLAGGSRKETQY
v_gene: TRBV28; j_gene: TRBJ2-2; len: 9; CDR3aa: ASSTEGELF
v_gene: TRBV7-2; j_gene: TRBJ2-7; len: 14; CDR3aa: ASSLVGGGRSGEQY
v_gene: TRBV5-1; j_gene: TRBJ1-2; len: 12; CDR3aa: ASSLGQAYQGYT
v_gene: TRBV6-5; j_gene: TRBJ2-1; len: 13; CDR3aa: ASSPGGGTRNEQF
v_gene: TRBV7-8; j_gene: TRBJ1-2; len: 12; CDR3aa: ASSLVTGPYGYT
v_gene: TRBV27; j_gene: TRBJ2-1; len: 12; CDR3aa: ASSKGAAYNEQF
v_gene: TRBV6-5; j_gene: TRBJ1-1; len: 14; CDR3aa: ASSYSLLRMNTEAF
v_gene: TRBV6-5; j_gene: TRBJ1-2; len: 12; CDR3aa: ASSYSARRYGYT
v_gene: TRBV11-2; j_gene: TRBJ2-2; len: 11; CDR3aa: ASSLAGAKELF
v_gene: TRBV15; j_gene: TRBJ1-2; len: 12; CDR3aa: ATSRGRSGGGYT
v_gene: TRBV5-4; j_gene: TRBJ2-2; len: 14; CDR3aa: ASSSPDTQRSGELF
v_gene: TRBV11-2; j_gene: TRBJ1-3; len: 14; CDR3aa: ASSSRGQVMGNTIY
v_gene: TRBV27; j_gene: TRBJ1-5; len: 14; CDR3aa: ASSPWTGGSNQPQH
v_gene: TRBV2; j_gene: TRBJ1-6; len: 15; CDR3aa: ASSRNPPGQSRSPLH
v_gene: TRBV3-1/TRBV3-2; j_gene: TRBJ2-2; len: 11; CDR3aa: ASSQVSTGELF
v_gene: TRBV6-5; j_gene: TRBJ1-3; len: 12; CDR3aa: ASRKTGAGNTIY
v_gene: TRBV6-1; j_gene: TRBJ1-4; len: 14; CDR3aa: ASSETKGATNEKLF
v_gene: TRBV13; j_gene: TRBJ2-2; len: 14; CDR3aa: ASSLTSGLVTGELF
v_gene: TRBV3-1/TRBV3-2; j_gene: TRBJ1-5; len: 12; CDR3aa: ASSPGTLNQPQH
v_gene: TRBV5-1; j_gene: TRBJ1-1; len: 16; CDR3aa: ASSLTGSYLARNTEAF
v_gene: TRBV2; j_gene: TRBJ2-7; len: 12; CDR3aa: ASSPGGDPYEQY
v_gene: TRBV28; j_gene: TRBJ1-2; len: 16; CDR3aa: ASSLLAPPGRALYGYT
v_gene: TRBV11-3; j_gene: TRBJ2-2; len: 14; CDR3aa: ASSPGQGLNTGELF
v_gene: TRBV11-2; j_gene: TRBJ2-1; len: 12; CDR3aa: ASRPSGGPNEQF
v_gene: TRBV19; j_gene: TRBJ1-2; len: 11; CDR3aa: ASNQGANYGYT
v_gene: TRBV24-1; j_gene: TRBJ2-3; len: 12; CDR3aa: AASGQGAPDTQY
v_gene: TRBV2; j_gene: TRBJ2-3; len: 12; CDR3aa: ASSPGRAADTQY
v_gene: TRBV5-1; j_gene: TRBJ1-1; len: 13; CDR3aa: ASSLGAVMNTEAF
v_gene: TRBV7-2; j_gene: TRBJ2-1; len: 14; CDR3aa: ASSLRGTAGTYEQF
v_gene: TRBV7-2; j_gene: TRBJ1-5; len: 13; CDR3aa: ASSLNRGLSQPQH